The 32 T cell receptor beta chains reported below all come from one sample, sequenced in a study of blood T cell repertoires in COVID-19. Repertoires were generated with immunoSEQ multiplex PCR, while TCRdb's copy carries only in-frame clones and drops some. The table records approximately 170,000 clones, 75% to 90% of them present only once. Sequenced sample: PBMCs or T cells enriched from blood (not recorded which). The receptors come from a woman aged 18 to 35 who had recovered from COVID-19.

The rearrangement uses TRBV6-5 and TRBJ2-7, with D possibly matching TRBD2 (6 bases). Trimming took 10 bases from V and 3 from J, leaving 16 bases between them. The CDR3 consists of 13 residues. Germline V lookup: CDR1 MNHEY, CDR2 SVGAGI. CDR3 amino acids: CATSRDSFYEQYF. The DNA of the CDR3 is TGTGCCACCTCCCGGGACTCTTTCTACGAGCAGTACTTC.

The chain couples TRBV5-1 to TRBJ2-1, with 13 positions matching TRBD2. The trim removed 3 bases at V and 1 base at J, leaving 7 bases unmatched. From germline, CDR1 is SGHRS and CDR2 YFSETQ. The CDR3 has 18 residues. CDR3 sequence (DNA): TGCGCCAGCAGCTCAGGACTAGCGGGAGTGGGGTCCTACAATGAGCAGTTCTTC. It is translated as CASSSGLAGVGSYNEQFF.

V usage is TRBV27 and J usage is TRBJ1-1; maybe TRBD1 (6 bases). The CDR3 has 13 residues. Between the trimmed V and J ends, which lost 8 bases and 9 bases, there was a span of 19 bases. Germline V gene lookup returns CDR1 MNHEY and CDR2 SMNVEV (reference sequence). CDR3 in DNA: TGTGCCAGCCGCACAGGGCTCCAACCGAAAGCTTTCTTT. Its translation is CASRTGLQPKAFF.

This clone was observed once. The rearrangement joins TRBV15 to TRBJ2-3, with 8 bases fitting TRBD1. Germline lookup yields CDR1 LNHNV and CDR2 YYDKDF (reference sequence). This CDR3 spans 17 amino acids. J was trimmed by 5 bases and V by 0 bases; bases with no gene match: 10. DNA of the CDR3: TGTGCCACCAGCAGAGATAATCCTCAGGGGGCCGGAGATACGCAGTATTTT. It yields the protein CATSRDNPQGAGDTQYF.

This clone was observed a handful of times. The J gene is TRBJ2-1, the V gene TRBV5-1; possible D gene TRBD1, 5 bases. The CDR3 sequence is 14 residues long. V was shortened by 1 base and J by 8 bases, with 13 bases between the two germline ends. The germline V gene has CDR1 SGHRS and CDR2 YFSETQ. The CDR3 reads CASSLRRGSDEQFF. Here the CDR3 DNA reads TGCGCCAGCAGCTTGAGAAGGGGCAGCGATGAGCAGTTCTTC. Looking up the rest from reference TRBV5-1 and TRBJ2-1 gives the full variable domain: KAGVTQTPRYLIKTRGQQVTLSCSPISGHRSVSWYQQTPGQGLQFLFEYFSETQRNKGNFPGRFSGRQFSNSRSEMNVSTLELGDSALYLCASSLRRGSDEQFFGPGTRLTVL.

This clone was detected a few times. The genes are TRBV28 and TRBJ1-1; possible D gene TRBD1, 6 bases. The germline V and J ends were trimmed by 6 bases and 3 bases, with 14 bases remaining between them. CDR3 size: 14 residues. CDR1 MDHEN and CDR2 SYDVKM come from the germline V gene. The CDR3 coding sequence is TGTGCCAGCAGCTATGGACAGTCTTACACTGAAGCTTTCTTT. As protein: CASSYGQSYTEAFF.

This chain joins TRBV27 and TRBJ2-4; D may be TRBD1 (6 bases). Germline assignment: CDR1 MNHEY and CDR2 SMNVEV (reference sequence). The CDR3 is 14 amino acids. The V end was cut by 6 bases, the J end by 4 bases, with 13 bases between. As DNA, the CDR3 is TGTGCCAGCAGGACGATACAGGGAAAAAACATTCAGTACTTC. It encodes CASRTIQGKNIQYF.

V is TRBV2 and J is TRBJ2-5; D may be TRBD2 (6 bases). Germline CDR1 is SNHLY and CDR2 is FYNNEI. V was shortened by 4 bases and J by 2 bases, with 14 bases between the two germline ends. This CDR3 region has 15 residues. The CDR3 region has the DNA TGTGCCAGCAGTGGAGACGCTAGCGAACAAGAGACCCAGTACTTC. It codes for CASSGDASEQETQYF.

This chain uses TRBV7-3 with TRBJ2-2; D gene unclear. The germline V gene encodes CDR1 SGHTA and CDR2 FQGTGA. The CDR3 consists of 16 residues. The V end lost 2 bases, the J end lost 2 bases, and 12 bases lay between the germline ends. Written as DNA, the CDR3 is TGTGCCAGCAGCTTATTGCGCCTACCCAACACCGGGGAGCTGTTTTTT. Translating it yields CASSLLRLPNTGELFF.

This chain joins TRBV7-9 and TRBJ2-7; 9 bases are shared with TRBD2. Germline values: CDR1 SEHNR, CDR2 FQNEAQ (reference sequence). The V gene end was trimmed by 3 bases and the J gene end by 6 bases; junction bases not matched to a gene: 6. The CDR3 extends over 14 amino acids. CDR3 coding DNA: TGTGCCAGCAGCTTGGAAGCGGGAGGTCCCGAGCAGTACTTC. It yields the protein CASSLEAGGPEQYF.

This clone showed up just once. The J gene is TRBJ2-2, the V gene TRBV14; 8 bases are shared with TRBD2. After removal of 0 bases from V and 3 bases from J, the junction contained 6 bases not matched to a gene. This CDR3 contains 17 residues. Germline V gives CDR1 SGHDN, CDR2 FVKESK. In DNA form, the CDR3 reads TGTGCCAGCAGCCAAGATCTTACTAGCGGATACACCGGGGAGCTGTTTTTT. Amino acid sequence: CASSQDLTSGYTGELFF. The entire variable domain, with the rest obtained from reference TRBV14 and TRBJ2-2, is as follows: EAGVTQFPSHSVIEKGQTVTLRCDPISGHDNLYWYRRVMGKEIKFLLHFVKESKQDESGMPNNRFLAERTGGTYSTLKVQPAELEDSGVYFCASSQDLTSGYTGELFFGEGSRLTVL.

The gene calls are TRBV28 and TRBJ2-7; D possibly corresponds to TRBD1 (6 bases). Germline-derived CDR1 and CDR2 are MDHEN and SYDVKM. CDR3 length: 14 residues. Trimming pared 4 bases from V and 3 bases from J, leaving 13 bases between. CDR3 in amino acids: CASSSTGSDYEQYF. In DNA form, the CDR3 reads TGTGCCAGCAGTTCCACAGGGTCCGACTACGAGCAGTACTTC.

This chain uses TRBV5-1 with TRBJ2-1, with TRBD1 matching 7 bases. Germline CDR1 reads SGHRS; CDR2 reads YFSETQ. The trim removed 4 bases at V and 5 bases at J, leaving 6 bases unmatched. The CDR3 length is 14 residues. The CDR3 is CASSPEGGHNEQFF. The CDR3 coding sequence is TGCGCCAGCAGCCCGGAAGGGGGCCACAATGAGCAGTTCTTC. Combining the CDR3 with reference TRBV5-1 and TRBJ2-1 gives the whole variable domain KAGVTQTPRYLIKTRGQQVTLSCSPISGHRSVSWYQQTPGQGLQFLFEYFSETQRNKGNFPGRFSGRQFSNSRSEMNVSTLELGDSALYLCASSPEGGHNEQFFGPGTRLTVL.

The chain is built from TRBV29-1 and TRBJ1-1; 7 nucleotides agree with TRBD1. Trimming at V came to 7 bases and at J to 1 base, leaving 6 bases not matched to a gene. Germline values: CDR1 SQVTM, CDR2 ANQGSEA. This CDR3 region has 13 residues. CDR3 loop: CSATGQKNTEAFF. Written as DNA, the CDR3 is TGCAGCGCAACGGGACAGAAGAACACTGAAGCTTTCTTT.

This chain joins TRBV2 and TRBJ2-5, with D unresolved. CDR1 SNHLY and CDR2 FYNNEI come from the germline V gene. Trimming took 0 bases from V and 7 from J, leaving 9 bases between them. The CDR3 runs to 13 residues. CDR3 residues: CASSEAQEGTQYF. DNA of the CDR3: TGTGCCAGCAGTGAAGCCCAGGAAGGGACCCAGTACTTC.

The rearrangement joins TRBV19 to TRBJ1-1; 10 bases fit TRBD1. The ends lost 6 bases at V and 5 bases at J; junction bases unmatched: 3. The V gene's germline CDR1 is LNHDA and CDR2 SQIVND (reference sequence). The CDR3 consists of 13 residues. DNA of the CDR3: TGTGCCAGTAGACAGGACAGGGGGACTGAAGCTTTCTTT. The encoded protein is CASRQDRGTEAFF.

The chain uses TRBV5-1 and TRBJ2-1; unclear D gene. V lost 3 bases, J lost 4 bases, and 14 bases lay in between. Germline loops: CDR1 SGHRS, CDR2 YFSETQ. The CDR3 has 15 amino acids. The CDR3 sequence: CASSSAGIGYNEQFF. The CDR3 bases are TGCGCCAGCAGCTCCGCCGGCATCGGGTACAATGAGCAGTTCTTC.

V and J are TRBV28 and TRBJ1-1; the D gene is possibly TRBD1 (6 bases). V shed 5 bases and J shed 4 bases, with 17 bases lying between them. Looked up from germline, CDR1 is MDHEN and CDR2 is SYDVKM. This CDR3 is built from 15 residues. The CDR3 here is CASSPWTAASTEAFF. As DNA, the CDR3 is TGTGCCAGCAGTCCATGGACAGCAGCGAGCACTGAAGCTTTCTTT.

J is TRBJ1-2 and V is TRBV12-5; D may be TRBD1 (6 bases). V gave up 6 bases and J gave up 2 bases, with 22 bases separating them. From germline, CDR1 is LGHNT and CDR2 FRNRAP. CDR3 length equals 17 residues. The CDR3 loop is CASGNLGASERNYGYTF. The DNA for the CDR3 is TGTGCTAGTGGGAACTTGGGGGCATCCGAACGAAACTATGGCTACACCTTC.

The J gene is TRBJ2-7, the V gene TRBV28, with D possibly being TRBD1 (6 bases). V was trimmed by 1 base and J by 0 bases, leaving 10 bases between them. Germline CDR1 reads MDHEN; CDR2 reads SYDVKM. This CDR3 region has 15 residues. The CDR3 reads CASSLSGVFSYEQYF. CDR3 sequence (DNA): TGTGCCAGCAGTTTATCAGGGGTATTCTCCTACGAGCAGTACTTC. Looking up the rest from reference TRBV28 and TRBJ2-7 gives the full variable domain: DVKVTQSSRYLVKRTGEKVFLECVQDMDHENMFWYRQDPGLGLRLIYFSYDVKMKEKGDIPEGYSVSREKKERFSLILESASTNQTSMYLCASSLSGVFSYEQYFGPGTRLTVT.

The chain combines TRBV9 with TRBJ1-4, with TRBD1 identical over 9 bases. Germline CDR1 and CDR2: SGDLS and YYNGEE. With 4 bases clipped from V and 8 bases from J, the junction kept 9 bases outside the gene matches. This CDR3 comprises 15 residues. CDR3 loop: CASSTTGGAGEKLFF. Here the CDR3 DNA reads TGTGCCAGCAGCACAACAGGGGGCGCCGGCGAAAAACTGTTTTTT. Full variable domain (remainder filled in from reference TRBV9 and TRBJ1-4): DSGVTQTPKHLITATGQRVTLRCSPRSGDLSVYWYQQSLDQGLQFLIQYYNGEERAKGNILERFSAQQFPDLHSELNLSSLELGDSALYFCASSTTGGAGEKLFFGSGTQLSVL.

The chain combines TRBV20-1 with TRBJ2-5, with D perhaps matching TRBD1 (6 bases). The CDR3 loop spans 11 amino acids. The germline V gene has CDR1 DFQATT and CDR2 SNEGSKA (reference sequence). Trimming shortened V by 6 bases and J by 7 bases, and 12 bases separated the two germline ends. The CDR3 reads CSAIQGATQYF. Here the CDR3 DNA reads TGCAGTGCAATACAGGGTGCGACCCAGTACTTC.

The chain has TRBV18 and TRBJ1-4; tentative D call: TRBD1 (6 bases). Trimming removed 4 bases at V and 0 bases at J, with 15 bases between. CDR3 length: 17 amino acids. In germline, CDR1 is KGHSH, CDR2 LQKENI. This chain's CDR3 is CASSRNNPGATNEKLFF. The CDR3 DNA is TGTGCCAGCTCACGCAATAACCCAGGGGCAACTAATGAAAAACTGTTTTTT.

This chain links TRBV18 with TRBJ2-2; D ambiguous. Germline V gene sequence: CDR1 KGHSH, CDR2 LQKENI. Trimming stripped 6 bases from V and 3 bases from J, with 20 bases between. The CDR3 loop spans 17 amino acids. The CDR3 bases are TGTGCCAGCTCCCCCTCTAGTGGAAGGAAGGACACCGGGGAGCTGTTTTTT. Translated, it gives CASSPSSGRKDTGELFF.

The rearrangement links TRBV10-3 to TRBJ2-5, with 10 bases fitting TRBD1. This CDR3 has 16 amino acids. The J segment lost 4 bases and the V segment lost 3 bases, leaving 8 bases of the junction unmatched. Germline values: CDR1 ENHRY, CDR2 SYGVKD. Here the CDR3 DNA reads TGTGCCATCAGTGACCGGACAGGGGGTACGAGAGAGACCCAGTACTTC. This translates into CAISDRTGGTRETQYF.

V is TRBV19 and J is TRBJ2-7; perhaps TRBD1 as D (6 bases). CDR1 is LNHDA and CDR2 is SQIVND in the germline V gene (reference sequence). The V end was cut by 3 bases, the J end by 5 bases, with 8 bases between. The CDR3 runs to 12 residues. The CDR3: CASSIRDNEQYF. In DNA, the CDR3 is TGTGCCAGTAGTATCAGGGACAACGAGCAGTACTTC.

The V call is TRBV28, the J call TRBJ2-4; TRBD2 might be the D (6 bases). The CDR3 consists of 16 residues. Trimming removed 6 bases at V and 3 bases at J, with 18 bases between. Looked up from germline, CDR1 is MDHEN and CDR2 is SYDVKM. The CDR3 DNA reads TGTGCCAGCAGCGGCCCCGCGGGCGGGGACAAAAACATTCAGTACTTC. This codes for CASSGPAGGDKNIQYF.

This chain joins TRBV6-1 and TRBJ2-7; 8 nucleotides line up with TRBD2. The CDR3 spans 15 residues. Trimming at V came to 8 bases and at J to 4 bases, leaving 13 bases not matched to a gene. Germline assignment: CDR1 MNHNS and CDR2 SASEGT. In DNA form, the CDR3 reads TGTGCCAGCGGCAAGCGGGAGCCTGAGACGTACGAGCAGTACTTC. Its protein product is CASGKREPETYEQYF.

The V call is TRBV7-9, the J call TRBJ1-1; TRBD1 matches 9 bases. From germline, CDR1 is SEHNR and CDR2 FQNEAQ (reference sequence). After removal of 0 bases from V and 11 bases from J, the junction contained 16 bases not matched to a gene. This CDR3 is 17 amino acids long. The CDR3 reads CASSLARDNRGLMVAFF. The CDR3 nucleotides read TGTGCCAGCAGCTTAGCGCGGGACAACAGGGGGCTGATGGTCGCTTTCTTT.

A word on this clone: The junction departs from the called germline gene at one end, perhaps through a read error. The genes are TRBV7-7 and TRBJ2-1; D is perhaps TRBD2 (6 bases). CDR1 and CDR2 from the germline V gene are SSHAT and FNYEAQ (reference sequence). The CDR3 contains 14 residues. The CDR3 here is CASSLGLRTSEQFF. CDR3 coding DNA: TGTGCTAGCAGCTTGGGACTTCGGACAAGTGAGCAGTTCTTC. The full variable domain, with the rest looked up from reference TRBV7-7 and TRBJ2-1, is GAGVSQSPRYKVTKRGQDVTLRCDPISSHATLYWYQQALGQGPEFLTYFNYEAQPDKSGLPSDRFSAERPEGSISTLTIQRTEQRDSAMYRCASSLGLRTSEQFFGPGTRLTVL.

The CDR3 region has the DNA TGTGCCTGGAGCGCTGGACTAGCGGGAGGGACCTACGAGCAGTACTTC. This encodes CAWSAGLAGGTYEQYF. The chain has TRBV30 and TRBJ2-7, with 15 bases lining up with TRBD2. Looked up from germline, CDR1 is GTSNPN and CDR2 is SVGIG (reference sequence). J was trimmed by 2 bases and V by 3 bases; bases with no gene match: 5. This CDR3 has 16 amino acids.

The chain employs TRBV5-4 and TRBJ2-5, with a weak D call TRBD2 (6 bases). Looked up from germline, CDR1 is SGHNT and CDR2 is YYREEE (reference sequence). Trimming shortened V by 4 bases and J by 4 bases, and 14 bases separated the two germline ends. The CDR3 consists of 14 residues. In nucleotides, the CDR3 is TGTGCCAGCAGCCCCAGGGCGGGAAGAGAGACCCAGTACTTC. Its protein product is CASSPRAGRETQYF.